Presented here are 21 T cell receptor beta chains from one specimen sequenced in a study of OX40 agonist ivuxolimab in advanced cancers. TCRdb's table, derived via immunoSEQ multiplex PCR, lists solely in-frame clones and lacks some. The data contain some 80,000 clones, approximately 83% of them singletons. The material sequenced was CD4+ or CD8+ T cells sorted from blood, taken in a trial of the OX40 agonist ivuxolimab. Receptors originate from an adult with an advanced solid tumor such as melanoma, head and neck, liver or kidney cancer.

The chain couples TRBV7-3 to TRBJ2-6; TRBD1 agrees at 10 bases. Germline values: CDR1 SGHTA, CDR2 FQGTGA. Trimming at V came to 6 bases and at J to 2 bases, leaving 10 bases not matched to a gene. CDR3 length: 18 amino acids. The CDR3 DNA reads as TGTGCCAGCAGGGCGCCGGGACAGGGGTCCCCTGGGGCCAACGTCCTGACTTTC. Its translation is CASRAPGQGSPGANVLTF.

The rearrangement links TRBV5-5 to TRBJ2-1; 8 positions match TRBD1. CDR1 is SGHKS and CDR2 is YYEKEE in the germline V gene (reference sequence). CDR3 size: 15 residues. J was trimmed by 2 bases and V by 0 bases; bases with no gene match: 1. CDR3 region: CASSLVDRAYNEQFF. CDR3 nucleotide sequence: TGTGCCAGCAGCTTGGTGGACAGGGCCTACAATGAGCAGTTCTTC.

The V and J genes are TRBV5-6 and TRBJ2-6; D unresolved. Germline loops: CDR1 SGHDT, CDR2 YYEEEE. V shed 5 bases and J shed 1 base, with 7 bases lying between them. This CDR3 region has 14 residues. The CDR3 is CASRALSGANVLTF. For the CDR3, the DNA is TGTGCCAGCAGGGCGCTATCTGGGGCCAACGTCCTGACTTTC.

V is TRBV6-1 and J is TRBJ2-7; 9 nucleotides match TRBD2. The CDR3 runs 19 residues. Per germline, CDR1 MNHNS and CDR2 SASEGT. The V gene end was trimmed by 2 bases and the J gene end by 3 bases; junction bases not matched to a gene: 17. CDR3 DNA: TGTGCCAGCAGTGAAAGGGCGACTAAAGCGGGGGGACCCTTCTACGAGCAGTACTTC. This sequence encodes CASSERATKAGGPFYEQYF.

This clone showed up just a few times. The V and J genes are TRBV9 and TRBJ2-1, with 10 bases identical to TRBD1. V lost 6 bases, J lost 7 bases, and 13 bases stayed unmatched. Germline CDR1 reads SGDLS; CDR2 reads YYNGEE. CDR3 length: 16 residues. The CDR3 sequence is CASTRLSGQGGNEQFF. CDR3 DNA: TGTGCCAGCACCAGATTATCTGGACAGGGGGGGAATGAGCAGTTCTTC.

This sequence joins TRBV28 and TRBJ2-7; 7 bases match TRBD1. With V trimmed by 4 bases and J by 2 bases, 11 bases remained unmatched. The CDR3 has 16 amino acids. Per germline, CDR1 MDHEN and CDR2 SYDVKM. The CDR3 loop reads CASSSPRGILAYEQYF. The DNA of the CDR3 is TGTGCCAGCAGTTCTCCCAGGGGGATTCTAGCCTACGAGCAGTACTTC. Full variable domain (remainder filled in from reference TRBV28 and TRBJ2-7): DVKVTQSSRYLVKRTGEKVFLECVQDMDHENMFWYRQDPGLGLRLIYFSYDVKMKEKGDIPEGYSVSREKKERFSLILESASTNQTSMYLCASSSPRGILAYEQYFGPGTRLTVT.

The CDR3 sequence is CASRWGLYNEQFF. CDR3 nucleotide sequence: TGTGCCAGTAGATGGGGACTATACAATGAGCAGTTCTTC. The chain employs TRBV19 and TRBJ2-1; 7 positions agree with TRBD2. The CDR3 is made up of 13 amino acids. CDR1 is LNHDA and CDR2 is SQIVND in the germline V gene (reference sequence). With 6 bases clipped from V and 4 bases from J, the junction kept 3 bases outside the gene matches.

The gene calls are TRBV27 and TRBJ1-5; 8 nucleotides agree with TRBD1. Trimming cost V 5 bases and J 2 bases; bases outside gene matches: 11. The germline V gene encodes CDR1 MNHEY and CDR2 SMNVEV (reference sequence). The CDR3 totals 17 residues. CDR3 residues: CASSRSQGALGNQPQHF. The DNA for the CDR3 is TGTGCCAGCAGTCGAAGTCAGGGGGCATTGGGCAATCAGCCCCAGCATTTT.

The chain joins TRBV5-1 to TRBJ2-5; perhaps TRBD2 as D (6 bases). V lost 0 bases and J 2 bases, leaving 20 bases between the germline ends. The germline gives CDR1 SGHRS, CDR2 YFSETQ. The CDR3 is 18 amino acids. The CDR3 loop is CASSLGRMGGVLQETQYF. The CDR3 DNA is TGCGCCAGCAGCTTGGGTCGTATGGGCGGGGTGCTACAAGAGACCCAGTACTTC.

Points on this clone: Sequence at one end of the junction differs from germline and may be a read error. The V gene is TRBV28, the J gene TRBJ2-7; D not certain. The CDR3 loop spans 17 amino acids. CDR1 and CDR2 (germline): MDHEN, SYDVKM. CDR3 region: CASSFPADPRANYGQYF. The CDR3 nucleotides read TGTGCCAGCAGTTTTCCCGCCGACCCCCGGGCCAACTACGGGCAGTACTTC.

This sequence joins TRBV6-6 and TRBJ2-3; 12 positions match TRBD2. This CDR3 spans 15 amino acids. CDR1 and CDR2 from the germline V gene are MNHNY and SVGAGI (reference sequence). Trimming at V came to 6 bases and at J to 6 bases, leaving 7 bases not matched to a gene. CDR3 protein: CASRTTSGGFDTQYF. DNA for the CDR3: TGTGCCAGCAGGACGACTAGCGGGGGATTCGATACGCAGTATTTT.

This rearrangement joins TRBV2 to TRBJ2-3, with TRBD2 matching over 8 bases. Germline trimming cut 3 bases from V and 4 bases from J; bases unmatched to any gene: 3. The CDR3 is 14 residues long. Germline V CDR1 and CDR2: SNHLY, FYNNEI. The CDR3: CASSEGGGPDTQYF. Here the CDR3 DNA reads TGTGCCAGCAGTGAGGGCGGGGGGCCAGATACGCAGTATTTT.

The rearrangement uses TRBV28 and TRBJ1-6, with D tentatively TRBD1 (5 bases). The V end was cut by 6 bases, the J end by 7 bases, with 16 bases between. This CDR3 spans 15 amino acids. Per the germline V gene, CDR1 is MDHEN and CDR2 is SYDVKM. DNA of the CDR3: TGTGCCAGCAGACTAACGGGACGCCAAAATTCACCCCTCCACTTT. Protein product: CASRLTGRQNSPLHF.

The V and J genes are TRBV29-1 and TRBJ1-2, with 9 bases aligning to TRBD1. Trimming cost V 6 bases and J 2 bases; bases outside gene matches: 7. Germline values: CDR1 SQVTM, CDR2 ANQGSEA. CDR3 length: 14 residues. CDR3 nucleotide sequence: TGCAGCGTGACACCAGGGACAGGGAACTATGGCTACACCTTC. Its translation is CSVTPGTGNYGYTF. Filled out from reference TRBV29-1 and TRBJ1-2, the complete variable domain reads SAVISQKPSRDICQRGTSLTIQCQVDSQVTMMFWYRQQPGQSLTLIATANQGSEATYESGFVIDKFPISRPNLTFSTLTVSNMSPEDSSIYLCSVTPGTGNYGYTFGSGTRLTVV.

The chain uses TRBV6-5 and TRBJ2-7; 8 bases fit TRBD1. CDR1 MNHEY and CDR2 SVGAGI come from the germline V gene. The CDR3 covers 14 residues. V lost 7 bases to trimming and J lost 2 bases; unmatched junction nucleotides: 7. CDR3 loop: CASNTDRGPYEQYF. The CDR3, as DNA: TGTGCCAGCAATACCGACAGGGGCCCCTACGAGCAGTACTTC.

In this sample, this clone turned up once. The gene calls are TRBV5-1 and TRBJ1-1; 7 bases match TRBD1. The CDR3 contains 13 residues. The junction had 5 bases not matched to a gene; V was cut back by 4 bases and J by 5 bases. Germline values: CDR1 SGHRS, CDR2 YFSETQ. The CDR3 nucleotides read TGCGCCAGCAGCGCCGACAGGGTGACTGAAGCTTTCTTT. Protein: CASSADRVTEAFF.

V usage is TRBV15 and J usage is TRBJ2-3; D may be TRBD1 or TRBD2 (5 bases each). The ends were cut back, 3 bases at V and 5 bases at J, with 15 bases in the middle. Germline CDR1 is LNHNV and CDR2 is YYDKDF (reference sequence). The CDR3 loop spans 15 amino acids. This chain's CDR3 is CATSSRGTKGDTQYF. In nucleotides, the CDR3 is TGTGCCACCAGCAGTCGGGGCACAAAGGGAGATACGCAGTATTTT. Full variable domain (rest looked up from reference TRBV15 and TRBJ2-3): DAMVIQNPRYQVTQFGKPVTLSCSQTLNHNVMYWYQQKSSQAPKLLFHYYDKDFNNEADTPDNFQSRRPNTSFCFLDIRSPGLGDTAMYLCATSSRGTKGDTQYFGPGTRLTVL.

The V and J genes are TRBV4-2 and TRBJ2-2; D is unresolved. With 1 base removed from V and 9 bases from J, the gap between germline ends came to 12 bases. Germline lookup yields CDR1 LGHNA and CDR2 YNFKEQ. The CDR3 runs to 14 residues. This CDR3 is CASSQGGVRRELFF. CDR3 coding DNA: TGTGCCAGCAGCCAAGGAGGCGTAAGGAGGGAGCTGTTTTTT.

The chain is built from TRBV5-1 and TRBJ1-1; D unclear. Trimming removed 1 base from V and 2 bases from J, with 6 bases in between. The CDR3 sequence is 13 residues long. Germline V gives CDR1 SGHRS, CDR2 YFSETQ. The CDR3 reads CASSLSSNTEAFF. The CDR3 DNA is TGCGCCAGCAGCTTGAGCAGCAACACTGAAGCTTTCTTT.

The chain has TRBV5-4 and TRBJ2-3; 10 positions agree with TRBD2. Losses at the gene ends were 0 bases for V and 6 bases for J; bases not matched to a gene: 4. This CDR3 has 15 residues. Germline CDR1 is SGHNT and CDR2 is YYREEE (reference sequence). For the CDR3, the DNA is TGTGCCAGCAGCTTGGGCGGTAGCGGGGGGGATACGCAGTATTTT. Its translation is CASSLGGSGGDTQYF. Supplemented by reference TRBV5-4 and TRBJ2-3, the full variable domain reads ETGVTQSPTHLIKTRGQQVTLRCSSQSGHNTVSWYQQALGQGPQFIFQYYREEENGRGNFPPRFSGLQFPNYSSELNVNALELDDSALYLCASSLGGSGGDTQYFGPGTRLTVL.

The V and J genes are TRBV30 and TRBJ2-3; 7 nucleotides agree with TRBD1. Looked up from germline, CDR1 is GTSNPN and CDR2 is SVGIG (reference sequence). This CDR3 has 13 amino acids. After removal of 5 bases from V and 2 bases from J, the junction contained 4 bases not matched to a gene. The CDR3 spells CAWQTGNTDTQYF. The DNA for the CDR3 is TGTGCCTGGCAGACAGGGAACACAGATACGCAGTATTTT.